One and the same sample provided the 17 T cell receptor beta chains below, sequenced in a study of cytomegalovirus exposure and HLA in healthy donors. 60 Vbeta and 13 Jbeta primers were used in PCR. TCRdb's copy holds only in-frame clones and misses some; the assay was immunoSEQ multiplex PCR. The sample contains around 190,000 clones, around 82% of which appear only once. The sample was PBMCs. The receptor source for this set is a man aged 55 to 69 in good health and CMV-seronegative.

This rearrangement joins TRBV6-5 to TRBJ2-3; 8 nucleotides line up with TRBD2. The CDR3 has 16 residues. CDR1 is MNHEY, CDR2 SVGAGI, per germline. V shed 4 bases, J shed 1 base, and the junction held 7 bases outside the gene matches. CDR3 nucleotide sequence: TGTGCCAGCAGTTCGGGGGCGCGGGGGGGCACAGATACGCAGTATTTT. It translates to CASSSGARGGTDTQYF.

The rearrangement links TRBV6-1 to TRBJ1-2; D is ambiguous. Deletions cut 6 bases from V and 5 bases from J, with 10 bases between. Germline assignment: CDR1 MNHNS and CDR2 SASEGT. The CDR3 has 12 amino acids. The CDR3 DNA reads TGTGCCAGCAGGCAGACTTCATATGGCTACACCTTC. It specifies CASRQTSYGYTF.

The genes are TRBV9 and TRBJ1-2; 8 nucleotides align to TRBD1. The CDR3 consists of 18 residues. The V segment lost 3 bases and the J segment 4 bases; nucleotides outside the gene matches: 17. Germline CDR1 and CDR2: SGDLS and YYNGEE. This CDR3 reads CASSGLGGQGGDSYGYTF. Written as DNA, the CDR3 is TGTGCCAGCAGCGGCCTAGGAGGACAGGGAGGCGATAGCTATGGCTACACCTTC.

This rearrangement joins TRBV9 to TRBJ2-7; 7 bases align to TRBD1. Germline loops: CDR1 SGDLS, CDR2 YYNGEE. The CDR3 is 16 amino acids. V shed 0 bases and J 6 bases; nucleotides not matched to a gene: 12. The CDR3 DNA reads TGTGCCAGCAGCGTAGTTCCGACAGGGTCAAAAAGCGAGCAGTACTTC. Protein product: CASSVVPTGSKSEQYF.

This clone appeared a few times. The chain links TRBV6-5 to TRBJ2-3; TRBD2 agrees at 11 bases. V shed 0 bases and J 9 bases; nucleotides not matched to a gene: 5. Germline V gene lookup returns CDR1 MNHEY and CDR2 SVGAGI. This CDR3 is built from 15 residues. The CDR3 here is CASSYSTVAGGTQYF. Written as DNA, the CDR3 is TGTGCCAGCAGTTACTCGACGGTAGCGGGGGGGACGCAGTATTTT.

A note on this clone: The same CDR3 can be traced to other DNA sequences in this sample. The chain links TRBV5-1 to TRBJ1-1; TRBD1 is a possible D gene (6 bases). CDR3 length: 12 amino acids. The germline gives CDR1 SGHRS, CDR2 YFSETQ. Trimming removed 3 bases from V and 5 bases from J, with 8 bases in between. As DNA, the CDR3 is TGCGCCAGCAGCTCACAGGGTACTGAAGCTTTCTTT. Protein: CASSSQGTEAFF.

The chain employs TRBV19 and TRBJ1-2, with TRBD1 matching over 8 bases. Trimming took 5 bases from V and 8 from J; bases not matched to a gene: 7. The V gene's germline CDR1 is LNHDA and CDR2 SQIVND (reference sequence). CDR3 size: 13 residues. The CDR3 reads CASSVQGAKGYTF. The DNA of the CDR3 is TGTGCCAGTAGTGTCCAGGGGGCTAAGGGCTACACCTTC.

CDR3 region: CASSTGTGNTGELFF. CDR3 in DNA: TGTGCCAGCAGTACCGGGACAGGAAACACCGGGGAGCTGTTTTTT. The rearrangement links TRBV6-1 to TRBJ2-2; 8 bases align to TRBD1. V was clipped by 5 bases and J by 2 bases; unmatched bases: 4. This CDR3 has 15 amino acids. The germline V gene encodes CDR1 MNHNS and CDR2 SASEGT.

The chain is built from TRBV18 and TRBJ2-5, with TRBD2 identical over 7 bases. Looked up from germline, CDR1 is KGHSH and CDR2 is LQKENI. This CDR3 has 15 residues. The J segment lost 0 bases and the V segment lost 0 bases, leaving 1 base of the junction unmatched. This CDR3 reads CASSPPLADQETQYF. CDR3 bases: TGTGCCAGCTCACCACCCCTAGCGGACCAAGAGACCCAGTACTTC.

This clone was counted between two and nine times. CDR3 sequence reads: CASSASAGALHF. DNA of the CDR3: TGTGCCAGCAGTGCCTCGGCCGGGGCCCTCCACTTT. This sequence joins TRBV9 and TRBJ1-6; D is uncertain. Trimming took off 5 bases at V and 14 bases at J, with 14 bases between the two ends. The germline V gene encodes CDR1 SGDLS and CDR2 YYNGEE. This CDR3 has 12 residues.

This clone showed up just a few times. The V and J genes are TRBV4-3 and TRBJ2-3; TRBD2 matches 7 bases. Germline lookup yields CDR1 LGHNA and CDR2 YSLEER. The CDR3 has 15 amino acids. V was clipped by 2 bases and J by 2 bases; unmatched bases: 4. The CDR3 DNA reads as TGCGCCAGCAGCCAAAGGCTAGCGGACACAGATACGCAGTATTTT. It specifies CASSQRLADTDTQYF.

This clone was observed a single time. This chain uses TRBV28 with TRBJ2-7; TRBD1 agrees at 8 bases. J gave up 0 bases and V 5 bases, and 9 bases lay outside the gene matches. Germline assignment: CDR1 MDHEN and CDR2 SYDVKM. The CDR3 totals 16 residues. Here the CDR3 reads CASSVKPGTGSYEQYF. The CDR3 DNA follows: TGTGCCAGCAGTGTCAAACCCGGGACAGGCTCCTACGAGCAGTACTTC.

The V call is TRBV7-2, the J call TRBJ2-7; the D gene is possibly TRBD2 (6 bases). Germline V gene sequence: CDR1 SGHTA, CDR2 FQGNSA. The germline V and J ends were trimmed by 0 bases and 0 bases, with 15 bases remaining between them. The CDR3 has 17 amino acids. In DNA, the CDR3 is TGTGCCAGCAGCTTAGCGTCCCTAGCGTTAAGCTCCTACGAGCAGTACTTC. The encoded protein is CASSLASLALSSYEQYF.

The chain uses TRBV7-2 and TRBJ2-1; D possibly corresponds to TRBD2 (5 bases). V dropped 4 bases and J dropped 8 bases, with 9 bases sitting between them. CDR1 and CDR2 from the germline V gene are SGHTA and FQGNSA. This CDR3 has 12 amino acids. The CDR3 is CASSSSGHEQFF. CDR3 nucleotide sequence: TGTGCCAGCAGCTCCAGCGGCCATGAGCAGTTCTTC. Supplemented by reference TRBV7-2 and TRBJ2-1, the full variable domain reads GAGVSQSPSNKVTEKGKDVELRCDPISGHTALYWYRQSLGQGLEFLIYFQGNSAPDKSGLPSDRFSAERTGGSVSTLTIQRTQQEDSAVYLCASSSSGHEQFFGPGTRLTVL.

This sequence joins TRBV13 and TRBJ1-1, with 8 bases identical to TRBD1. Germline assignment: CDR1 PRHDT and CDR2 FYEKMQ (reference sequence). J gave up 8 bases and V 5 bases, and 10 bases lay outside the gene matches. The CDR3 spans 14 residues. In DNA form, the CDR3 reads TGTGCCAGCAGCGACTCAGGGGGCGCCAAAGAAGCTTTCTTT. It specifies CASSDSGGAKEAFF.

This clone was seen only a few times. The chain couples TRBV19 to TRBJ2-5; TRBD2 matches at 12 bases. Germline loops: CDR1 LNHDA, CDR2 SQIVND (reference sequence). The CDR3 is 17 amino acids. V shed 5 bases, J shed 1 base, and the junction held 8 bases outside the gene matches. CDR3 residues: CASSPSGLAGFQETQYF. Here the CDR3 DNA reads TGTGCCAGTAGTCCTAGTGGACTAGCGGGGTTCCAAGAGACCCAGTACTTC.

By share, this clone ranks as medium-sized (0.01 to 0.1%). J is TRBJ2-7 and V is TRBV9, with 7 nucleotides matching TRBD2. CDR3 length equals 16 residues. The germline gives CDR1 SGDLS, CDR2 YYNGEE. Trimming took 0 bases from V and 3 from J; bases not matched to a gene: 9. CDR3 sequence: CASSVGPAGYRYEQYF. CDR3 nucleotide sequence: TGTGCCAGCAGCGTAGGCCCAGCGGGATACCGCTACGAGCAGTACTTC. The full variable domain, rest sourced from reference TRBV9 and TRBJ2-7, is DSGVTQTPKHLITATGQRVTLRCSPRSGDLSVYWYQQSLDQGLQFLIQYYNGEERAKGNILERFSAQQFPDLHSELNLSSLELGDSALYFCASSVGPAGYRYEQYFGPGTRLTVT.